These T cell receptor beta chains were read from a single sample in a study of shared clonotypes between healthy human individuals. Assay: immunoSEQ multiplex PCR; the TCRdb copy retains only in-frame clones and omits some. The sample carries a few hundred thousand clones, more than 75% recorded once. Sequenced input: memory CD8+ T cells sorted from blood. The source is a man aged 18 to 35 in good health. CDR3s include the opening cysteine and the closing phenylalanine or tryptophan. A D gene is named only where the DNA matches it firmly. Rows give clone size only sometimes, using once, few, many, or a class for an expanded clone.

d_gene: -; v_gene: TRBV4-1; j_gene: TRBJ1-6; len: 19; abundance: -; CDR3aa: CASSQDRGTGDVYNSPLHF; CDR3nt: TGCGCCAGCAGCCAAGATCGGGGTACGGGAGACGTCTATAATTCACCCCTCCACTTT
d_gene: -; v_gene: TRBV6-5; j_gene: TRBJ2-7; len: 16; abundance: many; CDR3aa: CASSYYESAHSYEQYF; CDR3nt: TGTGCCAGCAGTTATTATGAGTCGGCACACTCCTACGAGCAGTACTTC
d_gene: TRBD1; v_gene: TRBV6-5; j_gene: TRBJ2-7; len: 13; abundance: -; CDR3aa: CASSYGTGLEQYF; CDR3nt: TGTGCCAGCAGTTACGGGACAGGGCTCGAGCAGTACTTC
d_gene: -; v_gene: TRBV5-1; j_gene: TRBJ2-7; len: 14; abundance: -; CDR3aa: CASSLGQPLQEQYF; CDR3nt: TGCGCCAGCAGCTTGGGACAGCCTCTTCAGGAGCAGTACTTC
d_gene: TRBD1; v_gene: TRBV4-1; j_gene: TRBJ1-2; len: 13; abundance: -; CDR3aa: CASSHDRGYGYTF; CDR3nt: TGCGCCAGCAGCCACGACAGGGGCTATGGCTACACCTTC
d_gene: TRBD2; v_gene: TRBV27; j_gene: TRBJ2-2; len: 16; abundance: -; CDR3aa: CASFQFSGTNTGELFF; CDR3nt: TGTGCCAGCTTTCAATTTAGCGGGACGAACACCGGGGAGCTGTTTTTT
d_gene: -; v_gene: TRBV29-1; j_gene: TRBJ2-1; len: 14; abundance: -; CDR3aa: CSVVPGATRNEQFF; CDR3nt: TGCAGCGTTGTACCGGGGGCCACACGGAATGAGCAGTTCTTC
d_gene: TRBD2; v_gene: TRBV30; j_gene: TRBJ2-7; len: 14; abundance: -; CDR3aa: CAWSTSGGTYEQYF; CDR3nt: TGTGCCTGGAGTACCAGCGGGGGGACCTACGAGCAGTACTTC
d_gene: -; v_gene: TRBV28; j_gene: TRBJ1-3; len: 14; abundance: -; CDR3aa: CASTIAGSGNTIYF; CDR3nt: TGTGCCAGCACCATTGCGGGCTCTGGAAACACCATATATTTT
d_gene: -; v_gene: TRBV4-3; j_gene: TRBJ1-2; len: 16; abundance: -; CDR3aa: CASSQDRAGFLDGYTF; CDR3nt: TGCGCCAGCAGCCAAGATCGGGCAGGGTTTTTGGATGGCTACACCTTC
d_gene: TRBD2; v_gene: TRBV7-2; j_gene: TRBJ2-7; len: 15; abundance: -; CDR3aa: CASSLWRESPYEQYF; CDR3nt: TGTGCCAGCAGCTTATGGCGGGAGTCCCCCTACGAGCAGTACTTC
d_gene: -; v_gene: TRBV27; j_gene: TRBJ2-1; len: 14; abundance: -; CDR3aa: CASSLGTANNEQFF; CDR3nt: TGTGCCAGCAGTTTAGGTACGGCCAACAATGAGCAGTTCTTC
d_gene: -; v_gene: TRBV5-6; j_gene: TRBJ2-1; len: 16; abundance: -; CDR3aa: CASSWAPGGLPNEQFF; CDR3nt: TGTGCCAGCAGCTGGGCCCCCGGAGGCCTTCCCAATGAGCAGTTCTTC
d_gene: TRBD1; v_gene: TRBV29-1; j_gene: TRBJ1-2; len: 12; abundance: -; CDR3aa: CSVVTGELGYTF; CDR3nt: TGCAGCGTTGTGACAGGGGAACTTGGCTACACCTTC
d_gene: TRBD1; v_gene: TRBV28; j_gene: TRBJ1-6; len: 14; abundance: -; CDR3aa: CASRGQGYNSPLHF; CDR3nt: TGTGCCAGCAGGGGACAGGGTTATAATTCACCCCTCCACTTT
d_gene: TRBD2; v_gene: TRBV7-9; j_gene: TRBJ2-7; len: 16; abundance: -; CDR3aa: CASSFQIASGHYEQYF; CDR3nt: TGTGCCAGCAGCTTCCAGATAGCTAGCGGCCACTACGAGCAGTACTTC
d_gene: -; v_gene: TRBV7-9; j_gene: TRBJ2-7; len: 15; abundance: -; CDR3aa: CASSRSGEWTYEQYF; CDR3nt: TGTGCCAGCAGCCGGTCAGGGGAGTGGACCTACGAGCAGTACTTC
d_gene: -; v_gene: TRBV10-2; j_gene: TRBJ1-6; len: 15; abundance: -; CDR3aa: CASSEYQGYNSPLHF; CDR3nt: TGCGCCAGCAGTGAATACCAGGGGTATAATTCACCCCTCCACTTT
d_gene: TRBD2; v_gene: TRBV19; j_gene: TRBJ2-7; len: 13; abundance: -; CDR3aa: CASSGLATYEQYF; CDR3nt: TGTGCCAGTAGCGGACTAGCAACCTACGAGCAGTACTTC
d_gene: TRBD2; v_gene: TRBV2; j_gene: TRBJ2-7; len: 16; abundance: few; CDR3aa: CASWEGGGALSYEQYF; CDR3nt: TGTGCCAGCTGGGAAGGCGGGGGGGCCCTCTCCTACGAGCAGTACTTC
d_gene: TRBD2; v_gene: TRBV19; j_gene: TRBJ2-7; len: 16; abundance: -; CDR3aa: CASSIGGLAGEYEQYF; CDR3nt: TGTGCCAGTAGTATAGGAGGACTAGCGGGAGAATACGAGCAGTACTTC
d_gene: -; v_gene: TRBV11-2; j_gene: TRBJ2-2; len: 11; abundance: many; CDR3aa: CASSLNGELFF; CDR3nt: TGTGCCAGCAGCTTAAACGGGGAGCTGTTTTTT
d_gene: TRBD1; v_gene: TRBV7-9; j_gene: TRBJ2-6; len: 19; abundance: -; CDR3aa: CASSFHIPVQGTGANVLTF; CDR3nt: TGTGCCAGCAGCTTCCACATCCCCGTACAGGGGACTGGGGCCAACGTCCTGACTTTC
d_gene: TRBD2; v_gene: TRBV10-3; j_gene: TRBJ2-3; len: 14; abundance: -; CDR3aa: CASLAGGPGDTQYF; CDR3nt: TGTGCCTCACTAGCGGGAGGGCCCGGAGATACGCAGTATTTT
d_gene: TRBD2; v_gene: TRBV9; j_gene: TRBJ2-7; len: 14; abundance: -; CDR3aa: CASSVGGSIDEQYF; CDR3nt: TGTGCCAGCAGCGTAGGCGGGAGTATCGACGAGCAGTACTTC
d_gene: TRBD1; v_gene: TRBV27; j_gene: TRBJ1-5; len: 15; abundance: -; CDR3aa: CASSLWTGPGQPQHF; CDR3nt: TGTGCCAGCAGTTTATGGACAGGACCTGGTCAGCCCCAGCATTTT
d_gene: -; v_gene: TRBV5-8; j_gene: TRBJ1-1; len: 15; abundance: -; CDR3aa: CASSPYSQGDAEAFF; CDR3nt: TGTGCCAGCAGCCCATATTCACAGGGAGACGCTGAAGCTTTCTTT
d_gene: -; v_gene: TRBV27; j_gene: TRBJ2-7; len: 14; abundance: -; CDR3aa: CASSFRGGHYEQYF; CDR3nt: TGTGCCAGCAGTTTCAGGGGGGGCCACTACGAGCAGTACTTC
d_gene: TRBD2; v_gene: TRBV5-1; j_gene: TRBJ2-7; len: 13; abundance: -; CDR3aa: CASSLGRAYEQYF; CDR3nt: TGCGCCAGCAGCCTGGGGAGGGCCTACGAGCAGTACTTC
d_gene: -; v_gene: TRBV11-2; j_gene: TRBJ1-4; len: 13; abundance: -; CDR3aa: CASSLWGGEKLFF; CDR3nt: TGTGCCAGCAGCTTATGGGGGGGTGAAAAACTGTTTTTT
d_gene: -; v_gene: TRBV7-9; j_gene: TRBJ2-3; len: 16; abundance: once; CDR3aa: CASSPPRGTSTDTQYF; CDR3nt: TGTGCCAGCAGCCCCCCCCGTGGGACTAGCACAGATACGCAGTATTTT
d_gene: TRBD1; v_gene: TRBV4-1; j_gene: TRBJ2-3; len: 16; abundance: -; CDR3aa: CASSHKMGQGTDTQYF; CDR3nt: TGCGCCAGCAGTCACAAGATGGGACAGGGCACAGATACGCAGTATTTT
d_gene: -; v_gene: TRBV11-2; j_gene: TRBJ2-1; len: 14; abundance: -; CDR3aa: CASSLTGRAYEQFF; CDR3nt: TGTGCCAGCAGCTTAACAGGGAGGGCCTATGAGCAGTTCTTC
d_gene: TRBD1; v_gene: TRBV6-5; j_gene: TRBJ2-7; len: 16; abundance: -; CDR3aa: CASSYSTGQRSYEQYF; CDR3nt: TGTGCCAGCAGTTACTCCACGGGACAGAGATCCTACGAGCAGTACTTC
d_gene: TRBD2; v_gene: TRBV7-9; j_gene: TRBJ2-5; len: 14; abundance: -; CDR3aa: CASSGLASQETQYF; CDR3nt: TGTGCCAGCAGTGGACTAGCGTCTCAAGAGACCCAGTACTTC
d_gene: TRBD1; v_gene: TRBV5-4; j_gene: TRBJ1-3; len: 14; abundance: -; CDR3aa: CASSLGTGSNTIYF; CDR3nt: TGTGCCAGCAGCTTAGGGACAGGGAGTAACACCATATATTTT
d_gene: -; v_gene: TRBV30; j_gene: TRBJ2-7; len: 15; abundance: -; CDR3aa: CAWSVGPGPSYEQYF; CDR3nt: TGTGCCTGGAGTGTAGGGCCAGGGCCATCCTACGAGCAGTACTTC
d_gene: TRBD1; v_gene: TRBV5-4; j_gene: TRBJ2-7; len: 15; abundance: once; CDR3aa: CASSFGQVGSYEQYF; CDR3nt: TGTGCCAGCAGCTTCGGACAGGTGGGATCCTACGAGCAGTACTTC
d_gene: -; v_gene: TRBV28; j_gene: TRBJ1-1; len: 13; abundance: once; CDR3aa: CASSFRLGTEAFF; CDR3nt: TGTGCCAGCAGTTTCCGACTTGGGACTGAAGCTTTCTTT
d_gene: TRBD1; v_gene: TRBV5-1; j_gene: TRBJ2-1; len: 14; abundance: -; CDR3aa: CASLKQGADNEQFF; CDR3nt: TGCGCCAGCCTCAAACAGGGGGCCGACAATGAGCAGTTCTTC
d_gene: TRBD2; v_gene: TRBV2; j_gene: TRBJ2-7; len: 14; abundance: -; CDR3aa: CASSEVLALDEQYF; CDR3nt: TGTGCCAGCAGTGAGGTACTAGCGCTCGACGAGCAGTACTTC
d_gene: -; v_gene: TRBV6-5; j_gene: TRBJ2-1; len: 16; abundance: -; CDR3aa: CASSYSLGERFNEQFF; CDR3nt: TGTGCCAGCAGTTACTCGTTGGGGGAAAGGTTTAATGAGCAGTTCTTC
d_gene: -; v_gene: TRBV10-3; j_gene: TRBJ1-1; len: 14; abundance: -; CDR3aa: CAISAPGGRTEAFF; CDR3nt: TGTGCCATCAGCGCCCCGGGGGGCCGCACTGAAGCTTTCTTT
d_gene: -; v_gene: TRBV4-3; j_gene: TRBJ1-1; len: 16; abundance: -; CDR3aa: CASSQGWGGENTEAFF; CDR3nt: TGCGCCAGCAGCCAAGGCTGGGGCGGGGAGAACACTGAAGCTTTCTTT
d_gene: -; v_gene: TRBV4-1; j_gene: TRBJ2-1; len: 13; abundance: -; CDR3aa: CASRREGYNEQFF; CDR3nt: TGCGCCAGCAGACGAGAGGGTTACAATGAGCAGTTCTTC
d_gene: TRBD1; v_gene: TRBV7-9; j_gene: TRBJ2-1; len: 16; abundance: -; CDR3aa: CASSPGPGQGRQEQFF; CDR3nt: TGTGCCAGCAGCCCCGGTCCGGGACAGGGGAGGCAGGAGCAGTTCTTC
d_gene: -; v_gene: TRBV6-6; j_gene: TRBJ2-7; len: 13; abundance: many; CDR3aa: CASSRDGGYEQYF; CDR3nt: TGTGCCAGCAGCCGGGACGGAGGCTACGAGCAGTACTTC
d_gene: -; v_gene: TRBV7-6; j_gene: TRBJ2-3; len: 15; abundance: -; CDR3aa: CASSHTSAFTDTQYF; CDR3nt: TGTGCCAGCAGCCATACATCCGCATTCACAGATACGCAGTATTTT